The clone carrying this T cell receptor (beta chain) occurred a few times. Its antigen is unidentified. This sample is part of a study of cytomegalovirus exposure and HLA in healthy donors. Primers included in the PCR were 60 Vbeta and 13 Jbeta primers. Method: immunoSEQ multiplex PCR; TCRdb's copy keeps in-frame clones and lacks some. Of about 190,000 clones listed, around 88% were seen once; the top ten hold around 0.34%. Points from the study as a whole: In a later analysis, at a false discovery rate of 0.05, about 15,000 TCR beta sequences were associated with HLA alleles. About 87% or about 30% of the time was how often most TCR beta V segments were productive, according to an earlier analysis. Listed as cytomegalovirus-associated were 150 to 200 TCR beta chains.

V dropped 1 base and J dropped 3 bases, with 12 bases sitting between them. Germline lookup yields CDR1 SGHRS and CDR2 YFSETQ. This CDR3 region has 15 residues. The clonotype comes from a woman between 25 and 40 years old in good health and CMV-seronegative. The sequenced sample consisted of PBMCs. The chain uses TRBV5-1 and TRBJ2-3; D might be TRBD1 (6 bases). CDR3 bases: TGCGCCAGCAGCTTGTTACAGGGAAGTACAGATACGCAGTATTTT. It encodes CASSLLQGSTDTQYF.